This T cell receptor beta chain stems from a study of shared clonotypes between healthy human individuals (dated by TCRdb to 2018 to 2020). Concerning the study at large: The cohort included three men and two women between 18 and 49 years of age. Per donor, three plates each were used for CD4 naive and CD4 memory, two for CD8 naive, and one for CD8 memory. To estimate repertoire size and how much clonotype sharing occurs between individuals, the study deeply sequenced the blood TCR repertoires of five healthy adults. Libraries were prepared and TCR repertoires were sequenced by different laboratories using diverse techniques, in order to increase sequencing depth and limit assay-specific biases. Between about 0.85 and 9.5 billion PBMCs per donor were obtained by leukapheresis. Results the study describes overall, beyond this receptor: Pairwise subsampling led to the expectation that sequencing depth would affect the degree of clonotype sharing among donors. Estimated clonotype richness was generally larger for naive than for memory subsets. Compared with non-shared clonotypes, the clonotypes found in all four sorted-subset donors had higher generation probabilities. Because the study included a small number of donors, the genetic and exposure-history diversity represented was limited. Sharing across a handful of donors was observed for 4.5% to 6.5% of naive CD4, over 3% of naive CD8, roughly 2.3% of memory CD4, and about 0.38% of memory CD8 clonotypes. Only blood was sampled, and tissue TCR repertoires likely differ from those in blood. Even with the large sequencing depth, rarefaction of the sorted-subset datasets indicated that sequencing was incomplete.

On this clone itself: Which antigen it targets is not known. It has no much larger one-base neighbor in the sample; base qualities were not kept.

The CDR3 goes from the cysteine to the phenylalanine over 16 residues. CDR3 DNA is the only sequence kept; it has 48 bases, read in frame from the first base. From the germline V gene (reference sequence), CDR1 is LNHDA and CDR2 is SQIVND. For this chain, trimming is 5 bases at the V end and 1 base at the J end, and the number of junction bases without a gene match is 6. The donors were healthy, HIV-negative adults who had no recently reported acute infections or vaccinations. All donors were Caucasian adults living in Nashville, Tennessee, USA. Magnetic negative selection was used to enrich CD4+ T cells, after which naive cells were positively selected on CD45RA and the negative fraction became the memory subset. After blood collection by leukapheresis, PBMCs were isolated using Ficoll-Histopaque density gradient centrifugation and then cryopreserved in the vapor phase of liquid nitrogen. Analytical flow cytometry was used to check the purity and quantity of every magnetically sorted T cell population. Genomic DNA was isolated from each sorted fraction and quantified by UV absorbance on a Nanodrop 2000c.

Using the deep immunoSEQ assay, multiplex PCR amplified TCR CDR3 regions from genomic DNA. For each cell subset, the extracted genomic DNA was distributed evenly across all wells of several immunoSEQ 96-well plates, and each plate served as one replicate. For sorted subsets, about 200 ng genomic DNA, equal to tens of thousands of T cell genomes, was loaded into each replicate PCR. Purified libraries were quantified with a Qubit 3.0 fluorometer, sized on a Bioanalyzer 2100, and re-quantified with the KAPA Library Quantification kit. Every immunoSEQ 96-well plate was sequenced on a separate single-read 150-cycle Illumina NextSeq 550 flow cell. The source study handled its data this way. Because the immunoSEQ output included only junctional sequences and no quality scores, the filtering could not be the same as the filtering used for full-length reads. To assign V/J genes and CDR3, sequences were annotated against IMGT germline references using PyIR, a Python wrapper for IgBLAST v1.9. Reads were removed for weak V/J assignments (E-value above 1e-6), missing CDR3, stop codons, out-of-frame junctions, or ambiguous translated residues. V3J clonotypes were defined by identical inferred V gene, J gene, and CDR3 amino acid sequence. Percentage overlap between repertoires was computed as shared unique clonotypes divided by the size of the smaller repertoire. RTK rarefaction, the Chao1 estimator, and Recon v2.1 estimates of unobserved clonotypes were used to assess repertoire richness. Generation probabilities for all TCRbeta clonotypes obtained by the gDNA method from a few donors were computed using OLGA. The clones in this table, taken by TCRdb from immuneACCESS, are in-frame only. Not every clone is retained; where verified, under half of the shortfall comes from an unresolved V gene, and the cause of the rest is unknown. Clone size and V and J calls were adopted from that table, with D and trimming inferred from the DNA. The sample table holds 2 million to 2.5 million clones, of which 85% to 95% were seen once. 0.35% to 0.5% of the sample is held by the ten biggest clonotypes.

Recombination linked TRBV19 to TRBJ1-3, and 9 junctional nucleotides match TRBD1. The receptor was derived from a man aged 18 to 29 in good health. Some clones in this sample may be carry-over from other donors' samples. The sample taken for sequencing was naive CD4+ T cells from PBMCs. The cell subset or site tag for this specimen amounts to: CD45RA+ positively selected. The bases are TGTGCCAGTAGTCTACGGGACAGGGCATCTGGAAACACCATATATTTT. This sequence encodes CASSLRDRASGNTIYF. The entire variable domain, with the stretches around the CDR3 drawn from the reference TRBV19 and TRBJ1-3 proteins, is DGGITQSPKYLFRKEGQNVTLSCEQNLNHDAMYWYRQDPGQGLRLIYYSQIVNDFQKGDIAEGYSVSREKKESFPLTVTSAQKNPTAFYLCASSLRDRASGNTIYFGEGSWLTVV.